The 20 T cell receptor beta chains below were found in one sample sequenced in a study of T cell responses to AZD1222 COVID-19 vaccine. Sequencing used immunoSEQ multiplex PCR; TCRdb keeps in-frame clones, though not all of them. This table holds 55,000 to 85,000 clones, roughly 84% found once. This specimen was peripheral blood, taken on day 0 of AZD1222 vaccination. All receptors derive from an adult in good health.

The V gene is TRBV7-9, the J gene TRBJ2-7; D is tentatively TRBD1 or TRBD2 (5 bases each). Germline V gene data show CDR1 as SEHNR and CDR2 as FQNEAQ (reference sequence). The CDR3 consists of 12 residues. Between the trimmed V and J ends, which lost 2 bases and 9 bases, there was a span of 11 bases. CDR3 loop: CASSLTGPWQYF. The CDR3 DNA reads as TGTGCCAGCAGCTTAACGGGGCCGTGGCAGTACTTC.

This clone was detected once. The J gene is TRBJ1-1, the V gene TRBV5-5, with a tentative D call TRBD1 (6 bases). The germline CDR1 and CDR2 sequences are SGHKS and YYEKEE (reference sequence). V shed 4 bases and J shed 5 bases, with 15 bases lying between them. This CDR3 comprises 14 residues. Here the CDR3 DNA reads TGTGCCAGCAGCCTAGACATCCAGGGGACTGAAGCTTTCTTT. Its translation is CASSLDIQGTEAFF.

The DNA for the CDR3 is TGTGCCAGCAGCTCCGGCACAGTGGGTCGTAACTATGGCTACACCTTC. This sequence encodes CASSSGTVGRNYGYTF. The chain joins TRBV5-4 to TRBJ1-2; no reliable D call. Trimming cost V 3 bases and J 1 base, with 16 bases left between them. Germline assignment: CDR1 SGHNT and CDR2 YYREEE (reference sequence). This CDR3 comprises 16 residues.

V gene TRBV5-4 combines with J gene TRBJ1-5; 7 bases line up with TRBD1. Germline values: CDR1 SGHNT, CDR2 YYREEE (reference sequence). V was clipped by 0 bases and J by 6 bases; unmatched bases: 6. The length of the CDR3 is 15 residues. The CDR3 DNA reads as TGTGCCAGCAGCTTGGAGCCAGGGGGGTTTCAGCCCCAGCATTTT. Translated: CASSLEPGGFQPQHF.

The chain uses TRBV2 and TRBJ1-2; 7 positions match TRBD1. Germline CDR1 is SNHLY and CDR2 is FYNNEI. The CDR3 has 14 residues. With 1 base clipped from V and 10 bases from J, the junction kept 9 bases outside the gene matches. The CDR3 here is CASSEGTGVWAYTF. In nucleotides, the CDR3 is TGTGCCAGCAGTGAAGGTACAGGGGTTTGGGCCTACACCTTC.

J is TRBJ1-2 and V is TRBV5-5; TRBD1 matches 11 bases. CDR3 length: 14 amino acids. The V segment lost 5 bases and the J segment 7 bases; nucleotides outside the gene matches: 7. CDR1 and CDR2 from the germline V gene are SGHKS and YYEKEE (reference sequence). This CDR3 is CASSFGQGARGYTF. As DNA, the CDR3 is TGTGCCAGCAGTTTCGGACAGGGGGCGCGTGGCTACACCTTC.

The chain has TRBV6-2 or TRBV6-3 and TRBJ1-5, with D perhaps matching TRBD1 (5 bases). V lost 0 bases to trimming and J lost 4 bases, with 16 bases between them. The CDR3 has 17 residues. Germline CDR1 and CDR2: MNHEY and SVGEGT. The CDR3 region has the DNA TGTGCCAGCAGTTACTCGAGTCGAGCAGGGCGAAATCAGCCCCAGCATTTT. Amino acids: CASSYSSRAGRNQPQHF.

A single count supports this clone. This chain connects TRBV27 to TRBJ1-1; 7 positions match TRBD1. CDR3 length: 16 residues. Germline V gene sequence: CDR1 MNHEY, CDR2 SMNVEV (reference sequence). J was trimmed by 1 base and V by 6 bases; bases with no gene match: 11. In nucleotides, the CDR3 is TGTGCCAGCAGCCAAAGAACGACAGGGCAGAACACTGAAGCTTTCTTT. Its translation: CASSQRTTGQNTEAFF.

The chain employs TRBV6-5 and TRBJ1-1; 8 nucleotides match TRBD1. The CDR3 spans 14 residues. V lost 7 bases, J lost 0 bases, and 4 bases stayed unmatched. Germline lookup yields CDR1 MNHEY and CDR2 SVGAGI. The CDR3 nucleotides are TGTGCCAGCACCCCGGACAGGGTGAACACTGAAGCTTTCTTT. This gives the protein CASTPDRVNTEAFF.

The chain joins TRBV7-9 to TRBJ1-5; D not certain. Germline lookup yields CDR1 SEHNR and CDR2 FQNEAQ (reference sequence). The CDR3 covers 15 residues. Trimming shortened V by 5 bases and J by 9 bases, and 20 bases separated the two germline ends. The CDR3 region has the DNA TGTGCCAGCAGCCCTACTGGGGTTGCTCTGAGGCCCCAGCATTTT. It codes for CASSPTGVALRPQHF. Supplemented by reference TRBV7-9 and TRBJ1-5, the full variable domain reads DTGVSQNPRHKITKRGQNVTFRCDPISEHNRLYWYRQTLGQGPEFLTYFQNEAQLEKSRLLSDRFSAERPKGSFSTLEIQRTEQGDSAMYLCASSPTGVALRPQHFGDGTRLSIL.

The rearrangement joins TRBV6-2 or TRBV6-3 to TRBJ1-4; possibly TRBD1 for D (6 bases). The V end was cut by 6 bases, the J end by 8 bases, with 19 bases between. There are 15 residues in the CDR3. CDR1 is MNHEY and CDR2 is SVGEGT in the germline V gene. As DNA, the CDR3 is TGTGCCAGCAGCCCTCACGGACAGCGAGGGGAAAAACTGTTTTTT. Translating gives CASSPHGQRGEKLFF.

The chain employs TRBV28 and TRBJ1-2; D may be TRBD1 (5 bases). The CDR3 runs 15 residues. The germline V gene encodes CDR1 MDHEN and CDR2 SYDVKM. V lost 7 bases and J 2 bases, leaving 17 bases between the germline ends. The CDR3 loop reads CASIPTDSANYGYTF. CDR3 nucleotides: TGTGCCAGCATCCCTACCGACAGCGCCAACTATGGCTACACCTTC.

The V call is TRBV27, the J call TRBJ1-5; TRBD1 might be the D (6 bases). CDR3 length equals 15 residues. The V end was cut by 4 bases, the J end by 2 bases, with 12 bases between. Germline loops: CDR1 MNHEY, CDR2 SMNVEV (reference sequence). The CDR3 nucleotides are TGTGCCAGCAGTTCGGGACATACGGGCAATCAGCCCCAGCATTTT. Its translation is CASSSGHTGNQPQHF.

The rearrangement uses TRBV9 and TRBJ2-4, with 8 bases that match TRBD2. CDR3 length equals 14 residues. The J segment lost 6 bases and the V segment lost 1 base, leaving 3 bases of the junction unmatched. Germline V CDR1 and CDR2: SGDLS, YYNGEE. In DNA, the CDR3 is TGTGCCAGCAGCGTATCTACTAGCGGAAACATTCAGTACTTC. This gives the protein CASSVSTSGNIQYF.

V gene TRBV3-1 (or the pseudogene TRBV3-2) combines with J gene TRBJ2-5; D gene ambiguous. The germline gives CDR1 LGHDT, CDR2 YNNKEL (reference sequence). CDR3 length equals 13 residues. With 1 base removed from V and 1 base from J, the gap between germline ends came to 4 bases. This CDR3 reads CASSQGPQETQYF. The CDR3 region has the DNA TGTGCCAGCAGCCAAGGTCCCCAAGAGACCCAGTACTTC.

The chain is built from TRBV19 and TRBJ2-7; 8 bases are shared with TRBD1. Per the germline V gene, CDR1 is LNHDA and CDR2 is SQIVND (reference sequence). The CDR3 loop spans 13 amino acids. V was clipped by 0 bases and J by 6 bases; unmatched bases: 1. The CDR3 nucleotides read TGTGCCAGTAGTATAGAAACAGGGGGCGAGCAGTACTTC. Its translation: CASSIETGGEQYF.

The chain uses TRBV19 and TRBJ2-5; 8 positions match TRBD2. V shed 6 bases, J shed 5 bases, and the junction held 8 bases outside the gene matches. CDR1 is LNHDA and CDR2 is SQIVND in the germline V gene (reference sequence). The CDR3 spans 14 residues. The CDR3 loop is CASRPLGGGETQYF. In nucleotides, the CDR3 is TGTGCCAGTAGGCCCTTAGGCGGGGGGGAGACCCAGTACTTC.

The chain uses TRBV7-2 and TRBJ1-5; 8 bases align to TRBD1. V was pared by 6 bases and J by 7 bases, with 8 bases of the junction left unmatched. Germline lookup yields CDR1 SGHTA and CDR2 FQGNSA. This CDR3 region has 14 residues. Written as DNA, the CDR3 is TGTGCCAGCAGACTCACAGGGGGAGAACAGCCCCAGCATTTT. Translated: CASRLTGGEQPQHF.

This sequence joins TRBV7-9 and TRBJ2-7; D is possibly TRBD1 or TRBD2 (5 bases each). CDR1 and CDR2 (germline): SEHNR, FQNEAQ (reference sequence). The CDR3 is 14 amino acids. Trimming took 7 bases from V and 3 from J, leaving 16 bases between them. The CDR3: CASTKPGPYYEQYF. Written as DNA, the CDR3 is TGTGCCAGCACTAAACCGGGACCCTACTACGAGCAGTACTTC.

The table lists this clone with a count of one. The rearrangement joins TRBV27 to TRBJ2-5; the D gene is possibly TRBD1 (6 bases). V lost 5 bases and J 2 bases, leaving 15 bases between the germline ends. This CDR3 spans 15 amino acids. Germline V gene data show CDR1 as MNHEY and CDR2 as SMNVEV (reference sequence). This CDR3 reads CASSRSGHYQETQYF. The CDR3 DNA sequence: TGTGCCAGCAGTCGCTCGGGACACTATCAAGAGACCCAGTACTTC.